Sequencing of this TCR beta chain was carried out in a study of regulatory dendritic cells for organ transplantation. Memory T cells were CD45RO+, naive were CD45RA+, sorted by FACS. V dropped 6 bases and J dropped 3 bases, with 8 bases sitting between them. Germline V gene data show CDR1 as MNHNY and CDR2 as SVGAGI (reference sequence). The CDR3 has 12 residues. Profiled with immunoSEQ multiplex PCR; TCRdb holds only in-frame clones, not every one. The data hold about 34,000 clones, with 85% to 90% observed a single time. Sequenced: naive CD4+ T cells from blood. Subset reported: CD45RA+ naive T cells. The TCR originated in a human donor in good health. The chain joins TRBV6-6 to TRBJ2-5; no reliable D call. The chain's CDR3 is CASRMYEETQYF. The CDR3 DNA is TGTGCCAGCAGGATGTATGAAGAGACCCAGTACTTC.